These 6 T cell receptor beta chains share one sample of origin, sequenced in a study of blood T cell repertoires in COVID-19. Using immunoSEQ multiplex PCR, the repertoire was profiled, and TCRdb retains in-frame clones only, with some absent. The sample shows about 200,000 clones, 80% of them seen only once. The sample consisted of PBMCs or T cells enriched from blood (not recorded which). The receptor set was obtained from a woman aged 35 to 49 with acute COVID-19.

The chain combines TRBV6-1 with TRBJ1-3, with a possible D match to TRBD1 (5 bases). Trimming stripped 1 base from V and 4 bases from J, with 11 bases between. This CDR3 is 15 amino acids long. Germline CDR1 and CDR2: MNHNS and SASEGT. The CDR3 loop reads CASSEDRRQGNTIYF. The DNA for the CDR3 is TGTGCCAGCAGTGAAGACAGGCGACAAGGAAACACCATATATTTT.

The chain employs TRBV10-3 and TRBJ1-4; 8 bases are shared with TRBD1. From germline, CDR1 is ENHRY and CDR2 SYGVKD. J was trimmed by 3 bases and V by 6 bases; bases with no gene match: 12. CDR3 length: 17 residues. The CDR3 region has the DNA TGTGCCATCAGGATAGGGACAGGTCTCTCATCTAATGAAAAACTGTTTTTT. It is translated as CAIRIGTGLSSNEKLFF.

The chain couples TRBV9 to TRBJ1-1; 11 positions agree with TRBD1. This CDR3 region has 15 residues. Per the germline V gene, CDR1 is SGDLS and CDR2 is YYNGEE. V shed 0 bases and J 4 bases; nucleotides not matched to a gene: 2. Here the CDR3 reads CASSVDGTGGTEAFF. For the CDR3, the DNA is TGTGCCAGCAGCGTAGACGGGACAGGGGGCACTGAAGCTTTCTTT.

Only one count was recorded for this clone. This chain joins TRBV7-2 and TRBJ2-7, with D maybe TRBD1 (6 bases). The CDR3 totals 14 residues. CDR1 is SGHTA, CDR2 FQGNSA, per germline. The ends were cut back, 5 bases at V and 12 bases at J, with 23 bases in the middle. The CDR3 DNA reads TGTGCCAGCAGCATCAAACTCGCCGGACAGAGTTCGTACTTC. Protein: CASSIKLAGQSSYF.

This clone showed up many times. The rearrangement links TRBV9 to TRBJ1-3; D gene ambiguous. This CDR3 region has 17 residues. Germline loops: CDR1 SGDLS, CDR2 YYNGEE. V lost 0 bases and J 0 bases, leaving 13 bases between the germline ends. The CDR3 DNA reads as TGTGCCAGCAGCGTAGGGAGTATGTCCCTCTCTGGAAACACCATATATTTT. Its protein product is CASSVGSMSLSGNTIYF.

The rearrangement links TRBV10-3 to TRBJ2-2; TRBD2 matches 12 bases. This CDR3 has 19 residues. The V gene end was trimmed by 6 bases and the J gene end by 0 bases; junction bases not matched to a gene: 11. CDR1 and CDR2 (germline): ENHRY, SYGVKD. In DNA, the CDR3 is TGTGCCATCAGCCTCTACAGACTAGCGGGGGAAACGAACACCGGGGAGCTGTTTTTT. Protein: CAISLYRLAGETNTGELFF.